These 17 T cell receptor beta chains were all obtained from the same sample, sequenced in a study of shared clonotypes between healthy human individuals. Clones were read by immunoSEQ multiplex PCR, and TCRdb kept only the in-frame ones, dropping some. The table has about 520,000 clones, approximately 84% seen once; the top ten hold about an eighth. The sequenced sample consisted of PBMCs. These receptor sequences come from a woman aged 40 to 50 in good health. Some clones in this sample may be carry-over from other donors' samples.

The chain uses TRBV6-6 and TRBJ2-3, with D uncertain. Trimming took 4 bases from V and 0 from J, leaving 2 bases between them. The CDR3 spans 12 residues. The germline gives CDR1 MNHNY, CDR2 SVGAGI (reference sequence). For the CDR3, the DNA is TGTGCCAGCAGTTCCAGCACAGATACGCAGTATTTT. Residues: CASSSSTDTQYF.

As DNA, the CDR3 is TGTGCCAGCAGCCCTGGGAGGGGGCCGACCTACGAGCAGTACTTC. As protein: CASSPGRGPTYEQYF. The rearrangement joins TRBV7-9 to TRBJ2-7, with D perhaps assigned TRBD1 or TRBD2 (7 bases each). The germline V gene encodes CDR1 SEHNR and CDR2 FQNEAQ (reference sequence). The CDR3 consists of 15 residues. Trimming took 5 bases from V and 2 from J, leaving 16 bases between them.

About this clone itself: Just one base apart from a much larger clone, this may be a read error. In DNA, the CDR3 is TGTGCCAGCGGCCCATTCGGGCGGGAGAGTTACAATGAGCAGTTCTTC. Protein: CASGPFGRESYNEQFF. The gene calls are TRBV7-8 and TRBJ2-1; 7 bases align to TRBD2. Trimming removed 8 bases from V and 4 bases from J; junction bases left unmatched: 14. This CDR3 contains 16 residues. Germline V CDR1 and CDR2: SGHVS, FQNEAQ.

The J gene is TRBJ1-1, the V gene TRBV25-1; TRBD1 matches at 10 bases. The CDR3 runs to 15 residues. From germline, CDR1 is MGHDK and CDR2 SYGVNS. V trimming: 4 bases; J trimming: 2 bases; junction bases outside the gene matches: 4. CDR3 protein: CASSALTGGNTEAFF. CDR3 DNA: TGTGCCAGCAGTGCACTGACAGGGGGCAACACTGAAGCTTTCTTT.

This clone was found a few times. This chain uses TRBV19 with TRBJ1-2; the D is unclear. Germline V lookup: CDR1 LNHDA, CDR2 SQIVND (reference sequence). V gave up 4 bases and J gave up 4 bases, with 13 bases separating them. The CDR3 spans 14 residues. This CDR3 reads CASSSRQEVYGYTF. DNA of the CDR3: TGTGCCAGTAGTAGCCGCCAGGAGGTCTATGGCTACACCTTC.

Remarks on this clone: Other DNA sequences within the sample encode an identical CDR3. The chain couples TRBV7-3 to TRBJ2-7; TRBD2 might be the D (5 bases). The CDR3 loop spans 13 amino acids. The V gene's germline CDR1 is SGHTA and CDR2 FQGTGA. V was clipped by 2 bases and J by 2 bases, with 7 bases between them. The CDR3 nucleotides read TGTGCCAGCAGCTTAGCGGGCGCCTACGAGCAGTACTTC. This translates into CASSLAGAYEQYF.

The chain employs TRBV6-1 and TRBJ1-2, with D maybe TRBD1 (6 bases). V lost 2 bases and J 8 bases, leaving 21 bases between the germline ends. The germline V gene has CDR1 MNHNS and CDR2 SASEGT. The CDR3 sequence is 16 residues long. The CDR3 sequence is CASSEHAGQRMGGYTF. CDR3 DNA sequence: TGTGCCAGCAGTGAACATGCTGGACAGCGGATGGGAGGCTACACCTTC.

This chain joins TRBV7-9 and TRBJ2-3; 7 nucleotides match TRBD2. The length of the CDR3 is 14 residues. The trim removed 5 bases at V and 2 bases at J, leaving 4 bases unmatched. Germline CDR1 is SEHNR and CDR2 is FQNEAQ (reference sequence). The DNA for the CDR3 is TGTGCCAGCAGCCCCCTAGCGGACACAGATACGCAGTATTTT. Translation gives CASSPLADTDTQYF.

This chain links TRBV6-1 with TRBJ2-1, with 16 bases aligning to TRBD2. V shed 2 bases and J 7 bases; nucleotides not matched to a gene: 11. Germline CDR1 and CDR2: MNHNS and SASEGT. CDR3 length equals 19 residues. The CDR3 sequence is CASSESRPGLAGGPNEQFF. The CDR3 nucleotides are TGTGCCAGCAGTGAAAGCAGACCGGGACTAGCGGGAGGGCCGAATGAGCAGTTCTTC.

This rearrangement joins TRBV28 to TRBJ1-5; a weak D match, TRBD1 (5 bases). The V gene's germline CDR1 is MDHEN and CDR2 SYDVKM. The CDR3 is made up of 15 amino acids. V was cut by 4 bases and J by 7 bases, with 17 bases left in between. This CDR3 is CASSSAPRVGQPQHF. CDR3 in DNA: TGTGCCAGCAGTTCAGCCCCCAGGGTCGGACAGCCCCAGCATTTT.

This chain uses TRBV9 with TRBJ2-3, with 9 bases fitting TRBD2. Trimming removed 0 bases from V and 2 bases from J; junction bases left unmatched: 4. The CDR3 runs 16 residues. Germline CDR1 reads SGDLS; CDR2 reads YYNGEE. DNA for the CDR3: TGTGCCAGCAGCGTAGTGGCGGGAGGGGACACAGATACGCAGTATTTT. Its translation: CASSVVAGGDTDTQYF.

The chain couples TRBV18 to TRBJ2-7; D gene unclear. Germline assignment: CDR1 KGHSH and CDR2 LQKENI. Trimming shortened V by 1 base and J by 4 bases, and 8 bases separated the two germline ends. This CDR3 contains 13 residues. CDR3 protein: CASSPQFMYEQYF. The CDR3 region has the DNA TGTGCCAGCTCACCACAATTCATGTACGAGCAGTACTTC. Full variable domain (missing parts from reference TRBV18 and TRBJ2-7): NAGVMQNPRHLVRRRGQEARLRCSPMKGHSHVYWYRQLPEEGLKFMVYLQKENIIDESGMPKERFSAEFPKEGPSILRIQQVVRGDSAAYFCASSPQFMYEQYFGPGTRLTVT.

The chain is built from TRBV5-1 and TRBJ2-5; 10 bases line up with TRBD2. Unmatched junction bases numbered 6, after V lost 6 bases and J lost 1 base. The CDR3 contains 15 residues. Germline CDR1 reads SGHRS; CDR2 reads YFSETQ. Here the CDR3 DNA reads TGCGCCAGCAAGAGGACTAGCGGAATCCAAGAGACCCAGTACTTC. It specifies CASKRTSGIQETQYF.

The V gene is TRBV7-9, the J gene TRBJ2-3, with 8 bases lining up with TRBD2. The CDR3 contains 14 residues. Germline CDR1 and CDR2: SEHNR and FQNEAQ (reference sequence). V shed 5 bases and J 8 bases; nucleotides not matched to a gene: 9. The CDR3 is CASSIGTSLATQYF. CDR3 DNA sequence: TGTGCCAGCAGCATCGGGACTAGTCTCGCTACGCAGTATTTT. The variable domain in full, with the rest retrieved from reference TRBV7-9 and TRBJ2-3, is DTGVSQNPRHKITKRGQNVTFRCDPISEHNRLYWYRQTLGQGPEFLTYFQNEAQLEKSRLLSDRFSAERPKGSFSTLEIQRTEQGDSAMYLCASSIGTSLATQYFGPGTRLTVL.

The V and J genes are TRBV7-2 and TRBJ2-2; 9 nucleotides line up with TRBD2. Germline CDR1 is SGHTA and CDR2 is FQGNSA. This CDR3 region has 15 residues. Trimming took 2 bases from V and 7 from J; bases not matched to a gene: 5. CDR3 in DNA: TGTGCCAGCAGCTTAATAGCGGGAGACCTCGGGGAGCTGTTTTTT. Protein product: CASSLIAGDLGELFF.

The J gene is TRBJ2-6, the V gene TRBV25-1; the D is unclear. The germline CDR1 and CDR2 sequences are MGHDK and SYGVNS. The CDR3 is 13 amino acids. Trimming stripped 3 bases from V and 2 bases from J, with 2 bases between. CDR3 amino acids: CASSEPGANVLTF. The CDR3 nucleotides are TGTGCCAGCAGTGAGCCTGGGGCCAACGTCCTGACTTTC.

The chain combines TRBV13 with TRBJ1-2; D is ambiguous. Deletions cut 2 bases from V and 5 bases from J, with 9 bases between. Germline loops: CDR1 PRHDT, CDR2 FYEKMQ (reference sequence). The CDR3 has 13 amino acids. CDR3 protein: CASSLSQKYGYTF. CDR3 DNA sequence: TGTGCCAGCAGCTTATCACAGAAATATGGCTACACCTTC.